This T cell receptor beta chain was recovered during a study of T cells of healthy individuals. The CDR3 extends over 16 amino acids. CDR1 is SGHTA and CDR2 is FQGNSA in the germline V gene. Trimming took off 6 bases at V and 3 bases at J, with 21 bases between the two ends. MiXCR, run by TCRdb on the 5' RACE reads, gives a single entry per CDR3 protein. The sample gives about 53,000 distinct CDR3 sequences, about 15% of which show up once; 16% is in the top ten. The V gene is TRBV7-2, the J gene TRBJ2-7; possible D gene TRBD1, 5 bases. The sequence was collected from a human donor in good health. This CDR3 reads CASSRPTQGLGYEQYF. CDR3 nucleotides: TGTGCCAGCAGTCGTCCCACGCAGGGATTGGGCTACGAGCAGTACTTC. Combining the CDR3 with reference TRBV7-2 and TRBJ2-7 gives the whole variable domain GAGVSQSPSNKVTEKGKDVELRCDPISGHTALYWYRQSLGQGLEFLIYFQGNSAPDKSGLPSDRFSAERTGGSVSTLTIQRTQQEDSAVYLCASSRPTQGLGYEQYFGPGTRLTVT.